The entry below describes one T cell receptor (beta chain). Tumor areas were macrodissected from roughly five deparaffinized, unstained approximately 10 um sections guided by marked H&E slides. These data come from a study of T cells in lung cancer brain metastases. This CDR3 has 15 amino acids. The V end was cut by 6 bases, the J end by 2 bases, with 14 bases between. Germline-derived CDR1 and CDR2 are SGHDN and FVKESK. Produced via immunoSEQ multiplex PCR; TCRdb's table is partial and in-frame only. The table shows about 1,500 clones, with around 80% occurring only once. V and J are TRBV14 and TRBJ2-1, with a weak D call TRBD1 (5 bases). The receptor's source is a man between 65 and 79 years old with non-small cell lung cancer. Input material: tumor tissue from the primary lung tumor. The DNA of the CDR3 is TGTGCCAGCAGTATAGGGGCTTCCACCTACAATGAGCAGTTCTTC. This codes for CASSIGASTYNEQFF.